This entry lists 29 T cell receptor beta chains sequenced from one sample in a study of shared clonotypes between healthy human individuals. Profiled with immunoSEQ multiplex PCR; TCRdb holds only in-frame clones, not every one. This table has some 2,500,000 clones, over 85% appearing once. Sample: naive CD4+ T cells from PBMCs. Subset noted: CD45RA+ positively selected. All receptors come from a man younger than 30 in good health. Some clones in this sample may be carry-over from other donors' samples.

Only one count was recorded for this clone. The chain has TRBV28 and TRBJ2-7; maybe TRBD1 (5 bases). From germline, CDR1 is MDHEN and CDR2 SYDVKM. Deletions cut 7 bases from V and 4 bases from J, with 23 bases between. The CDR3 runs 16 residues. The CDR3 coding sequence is TGTGCCAGCAAACCCCTCTCGAACGCAGGGCGGTACGAGCAGTACTTC. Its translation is CASKPLSNAGRYEQYF.

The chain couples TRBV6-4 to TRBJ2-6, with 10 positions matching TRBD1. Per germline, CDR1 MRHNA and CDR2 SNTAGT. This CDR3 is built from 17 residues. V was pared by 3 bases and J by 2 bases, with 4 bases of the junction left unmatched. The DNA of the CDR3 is TGTGCCAGCAGTGATAGACAGGGGGCGACTGGGGCCAACGTCCTGACTTTC. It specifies CASSDRQGATGANVLTF.

The chain's CDR3 is CASSLVGTSGLNEQFF. CDR3 bases: TGTGCCAGCAGCTTAGTCGGGACTAGCGGCCTAAATGAGCAGTTCTTC. The rearrangement links TRBV7-3 to TRBJ2-1, with 11 bases fitting TRBD2. This CDR3 is built from 16 residues. The ends lost 2 bases at V and 7 bases at J; junction bases unmatched: 7. CDR1 and CDR2 (germline): SGHTA, FQGTGA.

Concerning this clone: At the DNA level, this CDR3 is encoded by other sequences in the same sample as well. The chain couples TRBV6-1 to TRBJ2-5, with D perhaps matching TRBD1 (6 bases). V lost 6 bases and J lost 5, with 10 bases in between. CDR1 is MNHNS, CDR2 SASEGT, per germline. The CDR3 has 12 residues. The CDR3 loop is CASSLRGETQYF. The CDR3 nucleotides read TGTGCCAGCAGCCTGAGGGGGGAGACCCAGTACTTC.

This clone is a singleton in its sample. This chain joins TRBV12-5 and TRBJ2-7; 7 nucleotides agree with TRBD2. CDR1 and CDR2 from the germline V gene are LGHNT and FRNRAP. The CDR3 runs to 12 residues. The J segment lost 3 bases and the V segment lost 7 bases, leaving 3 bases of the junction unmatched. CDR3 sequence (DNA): TGTGCTAGTGCCCGGGACTACTACGAGCAGTACTTC. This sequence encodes CASARDYYEQYF.

CDR3 region: CASETAGDEQFF. CDR3 DNA: TGTGCCAGCGAAACAGCGGGAGATGAGCAGTTCTTC. This chain uses TRBV6-1 with TRBJ2-1; 8 bases align to TRBD2. V shed 8 bases and J 8 bases; nucleotides not matched to a gene: 5. The CDR3 consists of 12 residues. Germline loops: CDR1 MNHNS, CDR2 SASEGT.

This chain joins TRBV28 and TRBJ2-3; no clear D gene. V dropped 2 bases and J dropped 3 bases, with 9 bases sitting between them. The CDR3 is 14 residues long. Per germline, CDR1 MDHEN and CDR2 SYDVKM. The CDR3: CASSLPDATDTQYF. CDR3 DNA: TGTGCCAGCAGTTTACCCGATGCGACAGATACGCAGTATTTT.

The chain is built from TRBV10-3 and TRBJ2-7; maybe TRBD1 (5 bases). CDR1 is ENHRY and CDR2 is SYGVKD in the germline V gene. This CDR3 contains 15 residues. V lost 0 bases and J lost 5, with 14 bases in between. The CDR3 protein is CAISESGAVANEQYF. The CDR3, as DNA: TGTGCCATCAGTGAGTCAGGGGCCGTAGCCAACGAGCAGTACTTC.

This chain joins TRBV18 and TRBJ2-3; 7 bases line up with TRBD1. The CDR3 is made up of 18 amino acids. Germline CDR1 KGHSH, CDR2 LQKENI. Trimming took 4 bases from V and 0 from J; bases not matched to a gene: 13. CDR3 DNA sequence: TGTGCCAGCTCACGACAGGGACAGCAAGGAATTAGCACAGATACGCAGTATTTT. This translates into CASSRQGQQGISTDTQYF.

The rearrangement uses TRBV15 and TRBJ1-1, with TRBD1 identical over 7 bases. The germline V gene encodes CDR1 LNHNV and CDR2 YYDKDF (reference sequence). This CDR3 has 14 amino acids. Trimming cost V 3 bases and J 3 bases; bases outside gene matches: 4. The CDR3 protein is CATSSDRDYTEAFF. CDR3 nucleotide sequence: TGTGCCACCAGCAGTGACAGGGATTACACTGAAGCTTTCTTT. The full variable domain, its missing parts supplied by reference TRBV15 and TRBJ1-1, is DAMVIQNPRYQVTQFGKPVTLSCSQTLNHNVMYWYQQKSSQAPKLLFHYYDKDFNNEADTPDNFQSRRPNTSFCFLDIRSPGLGDTAMYLCATSSDRDYTEAFFGQGTRLTVV.

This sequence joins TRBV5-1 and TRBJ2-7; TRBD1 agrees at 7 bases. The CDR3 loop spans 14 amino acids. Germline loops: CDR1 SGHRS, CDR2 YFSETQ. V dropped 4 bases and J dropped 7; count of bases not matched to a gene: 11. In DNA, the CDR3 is TGCGCCAGCAGCCCGCAGACAGGGTCCGCTGAGCAGTACTTC. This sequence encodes CASSPQTGSAEQYF.

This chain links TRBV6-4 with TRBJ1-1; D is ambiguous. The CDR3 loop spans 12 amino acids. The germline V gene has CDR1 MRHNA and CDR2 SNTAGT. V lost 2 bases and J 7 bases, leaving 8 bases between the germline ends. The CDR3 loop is CASSDRKGEAFF. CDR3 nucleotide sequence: TGTGCCAGCAGTGACAGGAAAGGTGAAGCTTTCTTT.

The CDR3 DNA follows: TGCAGCGTTGAAGTTTACGCGGTGGCAGATACGCAGTATTTT. Protein product: CSVEVYAVADTQYF. This chain links TRBV29-1 with TRBJ2-3; D is ambiguous. The germline gives CDR1 SQVTM, CDR2 ANQGSEA. The CDR3 consists of 14 residues. The V gene lost 1 base and the J gene lost 4 bases, with 12 bases spanning the gap.

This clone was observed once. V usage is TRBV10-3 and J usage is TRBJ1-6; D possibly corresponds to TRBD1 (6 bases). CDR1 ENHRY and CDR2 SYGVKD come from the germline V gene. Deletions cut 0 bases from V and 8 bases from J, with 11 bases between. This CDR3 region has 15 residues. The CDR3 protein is CAISESPGAYSPLHF. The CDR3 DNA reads TGTGCCATCAGTGAGTCCCCGGGGGCTTATTCACCCCTCCACTTT.

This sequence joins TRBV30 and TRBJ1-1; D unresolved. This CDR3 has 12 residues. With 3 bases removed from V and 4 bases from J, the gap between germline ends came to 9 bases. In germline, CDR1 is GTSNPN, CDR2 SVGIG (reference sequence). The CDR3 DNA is TGTGCCTGGAGCTTGGGCACCACTGAAGCTTTCTTT. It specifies CAWSLGTTEAFF. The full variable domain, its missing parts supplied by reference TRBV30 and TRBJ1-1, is SQTIHQWPATLVQPVGSPLSLECTVEGTSNPNLYWYRQAAGRGLQLLFYSVGIGQISSEVPQNLSASRPQDRQFILSSKKLLLSDSGFYLCAWSLGTTEAFFGQGTRLTVV.

The chain's CDR3 is CASSSLATNTEAFF. CDR3 DNA sequence: TGTGCCAGCTCATCTCTCGCTACGAACACTGAAGCTTTCTTT. The chain joins TRBV18 to TRBJ1-1; D is unclear. Germline lookup yields CDR1 KGHSH and CDR2 LQKENI. The length of the CDR3 is 14 residues. Trimming removed 5 bases at V and 1 base at J, with 11 bases between.

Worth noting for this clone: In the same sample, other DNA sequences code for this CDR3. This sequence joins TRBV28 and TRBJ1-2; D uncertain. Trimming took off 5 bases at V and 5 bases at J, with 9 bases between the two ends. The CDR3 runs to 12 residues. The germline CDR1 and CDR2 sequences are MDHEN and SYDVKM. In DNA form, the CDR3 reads TGTGCCAGCAGTCCCGGACGGTATGGCTACACCTTC. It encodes CASSPGRYGYTF.

As DNA, the CDR3 is TGTGCCAGCAGTGAACGTGCGGTTACAGATACGCAGTATTTT. Its translation is CASSERAVTDTQYF. The rearrangement links TRBV25-1 to TRBJ2-3; D not resolved. The CDR3 contains 14 residues. Trimming took 2 bases from V and 3 from J, leaving 9 bases between them. Germline CDR1 is MGHDK and CDR2 is SYGVNS. Together with reference TRBV25-1 and TRBJ2-3, the CDR3 gives the full variable domain: EADIYQTPRYLVIGTGKKITLECSQTMGHDKMYWYQQDPGMELHLIHYSYGVNSTEKGDLSSESTVSRIRTEHFPLTLESARPSHTSQYLCASSERAVTDTQYFGPGTRLTVL.

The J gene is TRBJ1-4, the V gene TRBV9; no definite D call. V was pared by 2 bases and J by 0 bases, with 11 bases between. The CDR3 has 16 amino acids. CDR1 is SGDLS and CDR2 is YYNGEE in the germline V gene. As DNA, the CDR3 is TGTGCCAGCAGCGTGGGCGTTGGGGCAACTAATGAAAAACTGTTTTTT. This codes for CASSVGVGATNEKLFF.

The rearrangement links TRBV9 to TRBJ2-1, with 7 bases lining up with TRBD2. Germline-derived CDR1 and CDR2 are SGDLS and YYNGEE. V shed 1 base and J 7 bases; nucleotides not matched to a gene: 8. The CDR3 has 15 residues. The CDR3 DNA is TGTGCCAGCAGCGTAAGCGCGGGAGTGGGTAATGAGCAGTTCTTC. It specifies CASSVSAGVGNEQFF.

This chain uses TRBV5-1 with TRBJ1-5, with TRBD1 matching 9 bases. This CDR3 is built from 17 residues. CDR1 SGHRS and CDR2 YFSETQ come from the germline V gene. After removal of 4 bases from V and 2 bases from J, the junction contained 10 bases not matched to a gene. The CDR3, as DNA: TGCGCCAGCAGCCCCACCCCGGACAGGGGCCGCAATCAGCCCCAGCATTTT. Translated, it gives CASSPTPDRGRNQPQHF. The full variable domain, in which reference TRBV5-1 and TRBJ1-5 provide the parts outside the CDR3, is KAGVTQTPRYLIKTRGQQVTLSCSPISGHRSVSWYQQTPGQGLQFLFEYFSETQRNKGNFPGRFSGRQFSNSRSEMNVSTLELGDSALYLCASSPTPDRGRNQPQHFGDGTRLSIL.

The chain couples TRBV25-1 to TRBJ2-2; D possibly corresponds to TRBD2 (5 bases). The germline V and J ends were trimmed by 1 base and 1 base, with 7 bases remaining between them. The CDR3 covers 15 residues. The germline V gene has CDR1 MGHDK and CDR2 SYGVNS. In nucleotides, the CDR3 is TGTGCCAGCAGTGAATTTGGGAGGAACACCGGGGAGCTGTTTTTT. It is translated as CASSEFGRNTGELFF.

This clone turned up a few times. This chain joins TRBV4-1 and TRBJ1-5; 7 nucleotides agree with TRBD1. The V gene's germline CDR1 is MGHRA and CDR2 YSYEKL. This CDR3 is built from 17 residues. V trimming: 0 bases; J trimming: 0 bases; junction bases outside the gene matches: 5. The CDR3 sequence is CASSQEGTAYSNQPQHF. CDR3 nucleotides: TGCGCCAGCAGCCAAGAGGGGACAGCATATAGCAATCAGCCCCAGCATTTT.

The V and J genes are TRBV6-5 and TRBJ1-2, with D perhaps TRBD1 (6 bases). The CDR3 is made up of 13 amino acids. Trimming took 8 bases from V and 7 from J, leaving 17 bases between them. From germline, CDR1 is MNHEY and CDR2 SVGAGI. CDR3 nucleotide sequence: TGTGCCAGCTCAAGCGGGGGGGCCCGTGGCTACACCTTC. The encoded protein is CASSSGGARGYTF.

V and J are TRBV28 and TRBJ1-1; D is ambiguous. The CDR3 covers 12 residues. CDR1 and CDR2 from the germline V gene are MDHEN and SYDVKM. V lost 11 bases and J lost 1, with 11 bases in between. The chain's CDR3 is CAAVVGNTEAFF. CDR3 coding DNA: TGTGCCGCGGTCGTGGGGAACACTGAAGCTTTCTTT.

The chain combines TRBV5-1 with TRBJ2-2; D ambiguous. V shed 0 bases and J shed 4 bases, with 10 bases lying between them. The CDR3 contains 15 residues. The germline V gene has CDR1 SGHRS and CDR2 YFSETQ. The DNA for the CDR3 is TGCGCCAGCAGCTTGGCCTTAACGGGCACCGGGGAGCTGTTTTTT. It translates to CASSLALTGTGELFF.

In DNA form, the CDR3 reads TGTGCCAGCAGCTTAAGGGCCAGGACTAGCGGGAGCACAGATACGCAGTATTTT. It yields the protein CASSLRARTSGSTDTQYF. This chain links TRBV7-3 with TRBJ2-3; 11 bases fit TRBD2. The CDR3 runs to 18 residues. Losses at the gene ends were 1 base for V and 0 bases for J; bases not matched to a gene: 6. Germline loops: CDR1 SGHTA, CDR2 FQGTGA. The whole variable domain, remainder taken from reference TRBV7-3 and TRBJ2-3, is GAGVSQTPSNKVTEKGKYVELRCDPISGHTALYWYRQSLGQGPEFLIYFQGTGAADDSGLPNDRFFAVRPEGSVSTLKIQRTERGDSAVYLCASSLRARTSGSTDTQYFGPGTRLTVL.

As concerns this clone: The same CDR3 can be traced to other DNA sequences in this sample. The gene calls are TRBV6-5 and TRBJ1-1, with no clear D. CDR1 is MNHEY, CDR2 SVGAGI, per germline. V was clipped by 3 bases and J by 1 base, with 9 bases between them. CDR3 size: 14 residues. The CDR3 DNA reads TGTGCCAGCAGTTATCTTGCGGGGAACACTGAAGCTTTCTTT. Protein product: CASSYLAGNTEAFF.

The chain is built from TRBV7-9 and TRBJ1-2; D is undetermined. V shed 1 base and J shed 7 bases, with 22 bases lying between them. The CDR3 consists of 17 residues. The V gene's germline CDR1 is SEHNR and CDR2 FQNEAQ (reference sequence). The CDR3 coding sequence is TGTGCCAGCAGCTTAGTGCCCCCTCGGACCTCCGGAGTTGGCTACACCTTC. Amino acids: CASSLVPPRTSGVGYTF.